This T cell receptor (beta chain) comes out of a study of PD-L1 blockade in urothelial cancer. Study-wide context: Blood samples had a median of roughly 140,000 T cells.

Findings and caveats of the study: A below-median TCR clonality in blood before treatment predicted better survival.

This clone appeared once. The antigen is not known. All patients carried locally advanced or metastatic urothelial carcinoma. Pretreatment and on-treatment samples were taken, numbering 1 to 8 per patient. The CDR3 sequence is 14 residues long. Trimming pared 5 bases from V and 7 bases from J, leaving 15 bases between. The germline gives CDR1 SEHNR, CDR2 FQNEAQ (reference sequence). The data were produced by immunoSEQ multiplex PCR, yet TCRdb's version contains in-frame clones alone and is incomplete. Of about 38,000 clones in the sample, 70% to 85% are singletons; the top ten hold less than 20%. The V call is TRBV7-9, the J call TRBJ1-5, with D possibly TRBD1 on 6 matching bases. Here the sequenced sample was PBMCs, taken around atezolizumab (anti-PD-L1) treatment. This TCR came from a man aged 55 to 69 with urothelial cancer. The CDR3: CASSPRDIGQPQHF. CDR3 bases: TGTGCCAGCAGCCCCCGGGACATTGGGCAGCCCCAGCATTTT.